Listed here are 20 T cell receptor beta chains from one sample, sequenced in a study of blood T cell repertoires in COVID-19. Method: immunoSEQ multiplex PCR; TCRdb's copy keeps in-frame clones and lacks some. This table holds some 200,000 clones, approximately 87% found once. What was sequenced was peripheral blood. The source is a woman aged 70-85 years with acute or convalescent COVID-19.

The chain couples TRBV7-2 to TRBJ1-1; D ambiguous. The germline gives CDR1 SGHTA, CDR2 FQGNSA. V was shortened by 3 bases and J by 1 base, with 6 bases between the two germline ends. The CDR3 extends over 13 amino acids. The CDR3 region is CASSFQWNTEAFF. The CDR3 DNA sequence: TGTGCCAGCAGCTTTCAGTGGAACACTGAAGCTTTCTTT. The full variable domain, with the rest looked up from reference TRBV7-2 and TRBJ1-1, is GAGVSQSPSNKVTEKGKDVELRCDPISGHTALYWYRQSLGQGLEFLIYFQGNSAPDKSGLPSDRFSAERTGGSVSTLTIQRTQQEDSAVYLCASSFQWNTEAFFGQGTRLTVV.

The rearrangement links TRBV16 to TRBJ1-5; 11 positions agree with TRBD1. Germline values: CDR1 KGHSY, CDR2 FQNENV. The CDR3 has 19 amino acids. The J segment lost 7 bases and the V segment lost 3 bases, leaving 17 bases of the junction unmatched. CDR3 protein: CASSHVDHRTGGLRQPQHF. The CDR3 DNA reads as TGTGCCAGCAGCCACGTGGACCATAGGACAGGGGGCTTAAGACAGCCCCAGCATTTT.

This chain uses TRBV6-2 or TRBV6-3 with TRBJ1-2; 8 positions match TRBD1. Trimming cost V 4 bases and J 4 bases; bases outside gene matches: 2. Germline V lookup: CDR1 MNHEY, CDR2 SVGEGT. CDR3 size: 13 residues. The chain's CDR3 is CASSFDRGYGYTF. CDR3 nucleotides: TGTGCCAGCAGTTTTGACAGGGGCTATGGCTACACCTTC.

This chain links TRBV5-1 with TRBJ2-2; TRBD2 matches 8 bases. The CDR3 spans 18 residues. Germline CDR1 is SGHRS and CDR2 is YFSETQ. Trimming at V came to 0 bases and at J to 1 base, leaving 8 bases not matched to a gene. The CDR3 is CASSLAGGVRRNTGELFF. Here the CDR3 DNA reads TGCGCCAGCAGCTTGGCGGGAGGGGTTCGTAGGAACACCGGGGAGCTGTTTTTT.

This sequence joins TRBV7-9 and TRBJ1-1; TRBD1 agrees at 10 bases. Germline values: CDR1 SEHNR, CDR2 FQNEAQ (reference sequence). V lost 5 bases, J lost 4 bases, and 7 bases stayed unmatched. CDR3 length equals 15 residues. DNA of the CDR3: TGTGCCAGCAGCCCTGGACAGGGGGTAGGCACTGAAGCTTTCTTT. As protein: CASSPGQGVGTEAFF.

The chain joins TRBV27 to TRBJ1-1; D possibly corresponds to TRBD1 (5 bases). Looked up from germline, CDR1 is MNHEY and CDR2 is SMNVEV (reference sequence). V dropped 6 bases and J dropped 0 bases, with 11 bases sitting between them. The CDR3 length is 14 residues. The CDR3 DNA is TGTGCCAGCAGCCAAGGGGCGCTGAACACTGAAGCTTTCTTT. Protein sequence: CASSQGALNTEAFF.

The J gene is TRBJ1-2, the V gene TRBV3-1 (or the pseudogene TRBV3-2); 8 bases line up with TRBD1. The CDR3 has 15 residues. The V gene's germline CDR1 is LGHDT and CDR2 YNNKEL (reference sequence). With V trimmed by 4 bases and J by 4 bases, 8 bases remained unmatched. The CDR3 sequence: CASSPRTGPGYGYTF. The CDR3, as DNA: TGTGCCAGCAGCCCCCGGACAGGGCCCGGCTATGGCTACACCTTC.

The rearrangement joins TRBV7-2 to TRBJ1-6; no clear D. Germline V CDR1 and CDR2: SGHTA, FQGNSA. There are 15 residues in the CDR3. V gave up 5 bases and J gave up 2 bases, with 10 bases separating them. CDR3: CASSPDIAYNSPLHF. DNA for the CDR3: TGTGCCAGCAGCCCAGACATAGCCTATAATTCACCCCTCCACTTT.

This clone has only a few counts. The gene calls are TRBV2 and TRBJ1-2, with D maybe TRBD1 (5 bases). Trimming pared 6 bases from V and 8 bases from J, leaving 13 bases between. Germline assignment: CDR1 SNHLY and CDR2 FYNNEI. The CDR3 is 12 residues long. CDR3: CASRPTDRGYTF. In DNA form, the CDR3 reads TGTGCCAGCAGACCGACAGACCGCGGCTACACCTTC.

CDR3 sequence reads: CASSRDRGMSGANVLTF. The CDR3 DNA follows: TGCGCCAGCAGCCGGGACAGGGGGATGTCTGGGGCCAACGTCCTGACTTTC. The V and J genes are TRBV5-1 and TRBJ2-6; TRBD1 matches 11 bases. The germline gives CDR1 SGHRS, CDR2 YFSETQ. Losses at the gene ends were 4 bases for V and 1 base for J; bases not matched to a gene: 4. This CDR3 has 17 amino acids.

The V gene is TRBV5-1, the J gene TRBJ1-1; 8 nucleotides line up with TRBD1. Trimming cost V 7 bases and J 3 bases; bases outside gene matches: 5. Germline assignment: CDR1 SGHRS and CDR2 YFSETQ. This CDR3 has 13 amino acids. The CDR3 here is CASGQDRDTEAFF. CDR3 DNA sequence: TGCGCCAGCGGACAGGACAGGGACACTGAAGCTTTCTTT. The full variable domain, in which reference TRBV5-1 and TRBJ1-1 provide the parts outside the CDR3, is KAGVTQTPRYLIKTRGQQVTLSCSPISGHRSVSWYQQTPGQGLQFLFEYFSETQRNKGNFPGRFSGRQFSNSRSEMNVSTLELGDSALYLCASGQDRDTEAFFGQGTRLTVV.

CDR3 nucleotides: TGCGCCAGCAGCTTGGTTTTATCCAGGGTCAGAACCGGGGAGCTGTTTTTT. This gives the protein CASSLVLSRVRTGELFF. The V and J genes are TRBV5-1 and TRBJ2-2; weak D call: TRBD1 (5 bases). The CDR3 runs to 17 residues. Trimming cost V 0 bases and J 5 bases, with 17 bases left between them. Germline V gene data show CDR1 as SGHRS and CDR2 as YFSETQ.

This chain uses TRBV11-2 with TRBJ2-2, with TRBD2 identical over 9 bases. The length of the CDR3 is 15 residues. J lost 7 bases, V lost 2 bases, and 5 bases had no gene match. Germline values: CDR1 SGHAT, CDR2 FQNNGV. For the CDR3, the DNA is TGTGCCAGCAGCTTAAATAGCGGGGGAGACGGGGAGCTGTTTTTT. Its translation: CASSLNSGGDGELFF.

CDR3 protein: CASSDWWQGAGGYTF. CDR3 DNA sequence: TGTGCCAGCAGTGACTGGTGGCAGGGGGCAGGAGGCTACACCTTC. The rearrangement links TRBV2 to TRBJ1-2, with TRBD1 identical over 8 bases. There are 15 residues in the CDR3. Germline V CDR1 and CDR2: SNHLY, FYNNEI. The ends lost 3 bases at V and 8 bases at J; junction bases unmatched: 11.

The CDR3 DNA reads TGTGCCAGCAGCGCGGACTTGAACACTGAAGCTTTCTTT. Residues: CASSADLNTEAFF. The gene calls are TRBV7-6 and TRBJ1-1; D call uncertain. CDR3 length: 13 residues. Trimming took 5 bases from V and 0 from J, leaving 7 bases between them. Germline assignment: CDR1 SGHVS and CDR2 FNYEAQ.

Concerning this clone itself: Other DNA sequences in this sample translate to the same CDR3. V and J are TRBV5-1 and TRBJ1-1; D possibly corresponds to TRBD1 (6 bases). This CDR3 comprises 14 residues. CDR1 is SGHRS, CDR2 YFSETQ, per germline. V was clipped by 3 bases and J by 5 bases, with 14 bases between them. In DNA, the CDR3 is TGCGCCAGCAGCTCGGAACAGGGTCGGACTGAAGCTTTCTTT. Amino acid sequence: CASSSEQGRTEAFF.

The CDR3, as DNA: TGCGCCAGCAGCAAGTTTGCGGGGGGGACCTACAATGAGCAGTTCTTC. Protein sequence: CASSKFAGGTYNEQFF. The chain recombines TRBV5-1 with TRBJ2-1; TRBD2 matches 9 bases. Germline CDR1 SGHRS, CDR2 YFSETQ. This CDR3 contains 16 residues. Trimming cost V 4 bases and J 2 bases; bases outside gene matches: 7.

The chain employs TRBV6-5 and TRBJ1-1; perhaps TRBD1 as D (5 bases). This CDR3 contains 14 residues. V was cut by 8 bases and J by 1 base, with 14 bases left in between. Germline values: CDR1 MNHEY, CDR2 SVGAGI. The CDR3 loop reads CASCPGLRNTEAFF. The CDR3 nucleotides read TGTGCCAGCTGTCCGGGACTCAGGAACACTGAAGCTTTCTTT.

This chain links TRBV7-2 with TRBJ2-7; 9 bases fit TRBD1. This CDR3 comprises 18 residues. The trim removed 1 base at V and 2 bases at J, leaving 12 bases unmatched. Germline V CDR1 and CDR2: SGHTA, FQGNSA. The CDR3: CASSLVGGQGRVPYEQYF. The CDR3 DNA reads as TGTGCCAGCAGCTTAGTAGGGGGACAGGGTAGGGTCCCCTACGAGCAGTACTTC.

V and J are TRBV7-6 and TRBJ2-1; 7 positions match TRBD2. The CDR3 is 17 amino acids. Germline V gene data show CDR1 as SGHVS and CDR2 as FNYEAQ. Trimming at V came to 0 bases and at J to 3 bases, leaving 8 bases not matched to a gene. The DNA for the CDR3 is TGTGCCAGCAGCTTAGCCCCTCTAGCGGCCATCTACAATGAGCAGTTCTTC. Translated: CASSLAPLAAIYNEQFF.